The next 11 T cell receptor beta chains were all read from a single sample in a study of blood T cells in healthy people across ages. With a J-beta primer mix and a sample-barcoded 5' primer, a second PCR ran 7 to 11 cycles. One entry per CDR3 protein, called by TCRdb with MiXCR from the 5' RACE reads. This sample carries around 1,000,000 distinct CDR3 sequences, under 40% of them seen once, and the ten largest clones take 13%. Sequencing used blood. All receptors derive from a man between 18 and 29 years old in good health.

The CDR3 coding sequence is TGTGCCAGCAGCTCCGACAGGGGGCTCGCAGCCAAAAACATTCAGTACTTC. Encoded protein: CASSSDRGLAAKNIQYF. The V gene is TRBV7-9, the J gene TRBJ2-4; the match to TRBD1 covers 10 bases. The CDR3 extends over 17 amino acids. Trimming took 4 bases from V and 0 from J; bases not matched to a gene: 6. The V gene's germline CDR1 is SEHNR and CDR2 FQNEAQ (reference sequence). Full variable domain (remainder filled in from reference TRBV7-9 and TRBJ2-4): DTGVSQNPRHKITKRGQNVTFRCDPISEHNRLYWYRQTLGQGPEFLTYFQNEAQLEKSRLLSDRFSAERPKGSFSTLEIQRTEQGDSAMYLCASSSDRGLAAKNIQYFGAGTRLSVL.

This clonotype turned up a few times. The CDR3 is CASTPGSRLDEQFF. In nucleotides, the CDR3 is TGTGCCAGCACCCCCGGGTCCAGATTGGATGAGCAGTTCTTC. The gene calls are TRBV9 and TRBJ2-1; no reliable D call. The germline V gene has CDR1 SGDLS and CDR2 YYNGEE. V was clipped by 6 bases and J by 8 bases, with 18 bases between them. The CDR3 has 14 amino acids.

This clonotype has a single count. The chain couples TRBV6-5 to TRBJ1-2; maybe TRBD1 (5 bases). V lost 4 bases and J 5 bases, leaving 17 bases between the germline ends. There are 15 residues in the CDR3. From germline, CDR1 is MNHEY and CDR2 SVGAGI. The CDR3 sequence: CASSSRGRWSYGYTF. In DNA, the CDR3 is TGTGCCAGCAGTTCGCGGGGCCGGTGGTCTTATGGCTACACCTTC.

The chain uses TRBV29-1 and TRBJ2-7; a weak D match, TRBD2 (6 bases). Germline V gene lookup returns CDR1 SQVTM and CDR2 ANQGSEA. Trimming removed 4 bases at V and 3 bases at J, with 16 bases between. The CDR3 loop spans 14 amino acids. The CDR3 sequence is CSVAGTSNYYEQYF. The CDR3 region has the DNA TGCAGCGTTGCCGGCACTAGCAACTACTACGAGCAGTACTTC.

This clonotype has just a few counts. This chain joins TRBV20-1 and TRBJ2-3; 7 nucleotides align to TRBD1. The germline V gene encodes CDR1 DFQATT and CDR2 SNEGSKA (reference sequence). The CDR3 totals 16 residues. Germline trimming cut 2 bases from V and 2 bases from J; bases unmatched to any gene: 10. The CDR3 sequence is CSARPTRDSPTDTQYF. DNA for the CDR3: TGCAGTGCTAGACCAACCCGGGACAGCCCCACAGATACGCAGTATTTT.

The sample holds a few counts of this clonotype. The chain combines TRBV6-1 with TRBJ1-2; 8 bases line up with TRBD1. The length of the CDR3 is 17 residues. Looked up from germline, CDR1 is MNHNS and CDR2 is SASEGT. Unmatched junction bases numbered 17, after V lost 7 bases and J lost 4 bases. CDR3 DNA sequence: TGTGCCAGCACCCTATCGGGGACAGGTGGCGAGATCTATGGCTACACCTTC. Translation: CASTLSGTGGEIYGYTF.

CDR3 nucleotide sequence: TGTGCCAGCAGCTTAGAGTGGGGCCGGGCCAATATGTTCTTC. This encodes CASSLEWGRANMFF. The chain has TRBV11-2 and TRBJ2-1; D perhaps matches TRBD1 (5 bases). V was trimmed by 0 bases and J by 15 bases, leaving 18 bases between them. CDR3 length: 14 amino acids. Germline V lookup: CDR1 SGHAT, CDR2 FQNNGV. Based on the CDR3 plus reference TRBV11-2 and TRBJ2-1, the full variable domain is EAGVAQSPRYKIIEKRQSVAFWCNPISGHATLYWYQQILGQGPKLLIQFQNNGVVDDSQLPKDRFSAERLKGVDSTLKIQPAKLEDSAVYLCASSLEWGRANMFFGPGTRLTVL.

Regarding this clonotype: At one of its ends the junction is not consistent with the germline gene, which may arise from a read error. V usage is TRBV6-5 and J usage is TRBJ1-1; tentative D call: TRBD1 (5 bases). Germline loops: CDR1 MNHEY, CDR2 SVGAGI. The CDR3 sequence is 13 residues long. Here the CDR3 reads CVSSRGGRTEAFF. CDR3 nucleotides: TGTGTCAGCAGCCGTGGGGGTAGGACTGAAGCTTTCTTT.

The chain uses TRBV18 and TRBJ1-2; D is possibly TRBD1 (6 bases). The CDR3 loop spans 15 amino acids. Trimming removed 3 bases at V and 3 bases at J, with 14 bases between. Germline lookup yields CDR1 KGHSH and CDR2 LQKENI. The CDR3 DNA is TGTGCCAGCTCACCTCGTCCAGGGGTTGACTATGGCTACACCTTC. Protein: CASSPRPGVDYGYTF.

The chain uses TRBV20-1 and TRBJ2-1; possibly TRBD1 or TRBD2 for D (5 bases each). Germline loops: CDR1 DFQATT, CDR2 SNEGSKA (reference sequence). The CDR3 runs to 15 residues. V was cut by 5 bases and J by 3 bases, with 17 bases left in between. CDR3 nucleotide sequence: TGCAGTGCTCAAAAGCCGGGGCCAAGCTACAATGAGCAGTTCTTC. Its translation: CSAQKPGPSYNEQFF.

The chain couples TRBV7-7 to TRBJ2-5; tentative D call: TRBD2 (6 bases). This CDR3 has 15 amino acids. The germline gives CDR1 SSHAT, CDR2 FNYEAQ (reference sequence). CDR3 region: CASADPGLTQETQYF. The CDR3 DNA follows: TGTGCTAGCGCCGACCCGGGACTTACTCAAGAGACCCAGTACTTC.